Given below is one T cell receptor beta chain in context. Molecular barcoding with unique molecular identifiers was used for the TCRbeta library. One entry per CDR3 protein results from TCRdb running MiXCR on the PCR reads. The repertoire holds 98,000 or so distinct CDR3 sequences, around 22% seen once, with around a fifth in the top ten. The sample belongs to a study of T-cell reconstitution after alpha-beta-depleted transplantation in children. CDR1 SNHLY and CDR2 FYNNEI come from the germline V gene. With 3 bases clipped from V and 0 bases from J, the junction kept 18 bases outside the gene matches. This CDR3 contains 20 residues.

This specimen consisted of PBMCs, obtained before TCRalphabeta/CD19-depleted stem cell transplant. V usage is TRBV2 and J usage is TRBJ1-1, with 8 bases matching TRBD1. The sequence derives from a boy under 10 years old with acute lymphoblastic leukemia, due to receive a stem cell transplant. CDR3 residues: CASSDLPTRGRGRVNTEAFF. The CDR3, as DNA: TGTGCCAGCAGTGATCTTCCCACCCGTGGCAGGGGGCGTGTGAACACTGAAGCTTTCTTT.